This TCR beta chain was captured in a study of cytomegalovirus exposure and HLA in healthy donors. There are a few counts of this clone. PCR involved 60 Vbeta and 13 Jbeta primers. The table came from immunoSEQ multiplex PCR; TCRdb's copy has only in-frame clones and leaves some out. The sample has 100,000 or so clones, around 72% seen once; the top ten hold about 14%. The junction had 11 bases not matched to a gene; V was cut back by 5 bases and J by 3 bases. The CDR3 has 16 amino acids. Germline loops: CDR1 SGHAT, CDR2 FQNNGV. The source is a male donor in good health and CMV-seropositive. The chain uses TRBV11-2 and TRBJ2-3; 7 nucleotides align to TRBD1. The sample consisted of PBMCs. CDR3 in DNA: TGTGCCAGCAGCCGGGGACAGCAACTTAGGACAGATACGCAGTATTTT. This gives the protein CASSRGQQLRTDTQYF.